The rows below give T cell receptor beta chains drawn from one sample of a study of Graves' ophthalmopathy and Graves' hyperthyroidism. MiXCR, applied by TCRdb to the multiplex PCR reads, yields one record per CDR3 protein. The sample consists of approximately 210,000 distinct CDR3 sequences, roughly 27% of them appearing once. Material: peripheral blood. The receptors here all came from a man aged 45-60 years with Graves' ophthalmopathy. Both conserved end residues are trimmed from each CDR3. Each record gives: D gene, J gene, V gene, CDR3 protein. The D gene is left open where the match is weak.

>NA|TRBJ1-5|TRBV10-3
AIRNPGNQPQH
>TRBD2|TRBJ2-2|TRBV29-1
SVGVGGTNTGELF
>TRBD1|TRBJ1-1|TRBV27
ASSSGGRDTEAF
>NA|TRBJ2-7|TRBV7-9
ASSSEVGEQY
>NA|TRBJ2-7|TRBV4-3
ASSQVVGRGFYEQY
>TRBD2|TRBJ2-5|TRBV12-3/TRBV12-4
ASSSPSGGVKTQY
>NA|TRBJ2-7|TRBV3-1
ASSQDFTGIYEQY
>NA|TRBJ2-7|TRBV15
ATSRGASSYEQY
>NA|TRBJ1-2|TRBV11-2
ASSPRSAGALYGYT
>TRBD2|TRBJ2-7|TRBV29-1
SVALRREVEQY
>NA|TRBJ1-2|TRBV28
ASSFYRNNYGYT
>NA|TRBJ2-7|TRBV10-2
ASSESRHLSYEQY
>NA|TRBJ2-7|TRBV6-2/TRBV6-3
ASTLPGDPTSYEQY
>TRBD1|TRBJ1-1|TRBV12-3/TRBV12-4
ASSSTGRNTEAF
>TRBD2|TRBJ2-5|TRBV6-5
ASSLGGRTETQY
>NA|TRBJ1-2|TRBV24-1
ATSDSGGYT
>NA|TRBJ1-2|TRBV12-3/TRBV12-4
ASRRGEGYSYGYT
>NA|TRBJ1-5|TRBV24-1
ATSGAYSNQPQH
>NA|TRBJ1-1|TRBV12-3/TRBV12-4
ASSQSITEAF